This T cell receptor (beta chain) is drawn from a study of cytomegalovirus exposure and HLA in healthy donors. Findings of the study overall: Reportedly, diagnosis of cytomegalovirus status by the classifier showed high specificity and sensitivity. As confirmed in vitro, three CMV-associated chains were specific for CMV antigens. In a later analysis, an Asian-associated ancestry cluster reportedly showed fewer N-insertions than the 666-donor mean.

It was with 60 Vbeta and 13 Jbeta primers that the PCR ran. Measured with immunoSEQ multiplex PCR; TCRdb has only the in-frame clones, and not every one. There are 100,000 or so clones in the sample; 60% to 85% occur only once, and about 5.3% lies in the top ten. Points on this clone: Antigen: not known.

Sequencing was done on a sample of PBMCs. This TCR came from a male donor in good health and CMV-seronegative.

In DNA, the CDR3 is TGTGCCACCAAGAAGACAGGGACATACAATGAGCAGTTCTTC. This codes for CATKKTGTYNEQFF. The chain couples TRBV19 to TRBJ2-1; 7 bases line up with TRBD1. The CDR3 has 14 amino acids. Germline CDR1 reads LNHDA; CDR2 reads SQIVND (reference sequence). V trimming: 10 bases; J trimming: 4 bases; junction bases outside the gene matches: 10.